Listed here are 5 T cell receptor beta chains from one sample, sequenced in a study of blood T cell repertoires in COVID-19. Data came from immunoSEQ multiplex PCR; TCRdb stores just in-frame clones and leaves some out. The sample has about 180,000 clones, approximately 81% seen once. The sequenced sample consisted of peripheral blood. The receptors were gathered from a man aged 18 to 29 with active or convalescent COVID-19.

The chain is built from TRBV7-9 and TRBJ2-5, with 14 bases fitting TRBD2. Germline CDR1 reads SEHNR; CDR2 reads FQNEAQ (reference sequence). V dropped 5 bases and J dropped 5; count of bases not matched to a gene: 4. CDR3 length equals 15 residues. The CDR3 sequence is CASSQGLAGEETQYF. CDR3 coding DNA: TGTGCCAGCAGCCAGGGACTAGCGGGGGAGGAGACCCAGTACTTC.

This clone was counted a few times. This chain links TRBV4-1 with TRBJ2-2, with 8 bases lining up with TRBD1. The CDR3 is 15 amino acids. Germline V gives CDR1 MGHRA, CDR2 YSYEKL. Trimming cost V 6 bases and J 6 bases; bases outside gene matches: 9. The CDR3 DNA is TGCGCCAGCAGAAGATCCCAGGGGGCGGCCGGGGAGCTGTTTTTT. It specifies CASRRSQGAAGELFF.

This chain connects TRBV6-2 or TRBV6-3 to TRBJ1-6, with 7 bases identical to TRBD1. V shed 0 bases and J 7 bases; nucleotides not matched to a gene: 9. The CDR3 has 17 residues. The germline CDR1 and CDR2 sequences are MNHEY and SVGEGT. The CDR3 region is CASSYSRYGTANSPLHF. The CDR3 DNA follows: TGTGCCAGCAGTTACTCGAGATACGGGACAGCAAATTCACCCCTCCACTTT.

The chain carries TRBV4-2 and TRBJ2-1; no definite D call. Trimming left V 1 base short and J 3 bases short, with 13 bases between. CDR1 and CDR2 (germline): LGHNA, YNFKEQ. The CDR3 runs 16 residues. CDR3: CASSQGPVPLYNEQFF. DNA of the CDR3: TGTGCCAGCAGCCAAGGGCCCGTCCCCCTCTACAATGAGCAGTTCTTC.

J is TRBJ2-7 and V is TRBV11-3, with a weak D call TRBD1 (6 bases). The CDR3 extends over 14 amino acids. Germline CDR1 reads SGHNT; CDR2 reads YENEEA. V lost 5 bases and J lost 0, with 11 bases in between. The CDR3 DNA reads TGTGCCAGCAGCCCCGGACAGAGCTCCTACGAGCAGTACTTC. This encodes CASSPGQSSYEQYF.